Listed below are T cell receptor beta chains from one sample, sequenced in a study of cytomegalovirus exposure and HLA in healthy donors. TCRdb keeps only in-frame clones here, not all; method: immunoSEQ multiplex PCR. The profile shows fewer than 200,000 clones, 86% of them singletons. The sequencing sample was made of PBMCs. Receptors were obtained from a woman between 18 and 30 years old in good health and CMV-seronegative. Each CDR3 is given with its conserved first and last residue. Fields, in order: J gene, V gene, D gene, CDR3 protein, CDR3 DNA. D genes are given only for firm matches.

TRBJ2-7	TRBV30	NA	CASTLVAYEQYF	TGTGCCTCGACCCTGGTAGCTTACGAGCAGTACTTC
TRBJ2-3	TRBV7-9	TRBD2	CATSYSGGQADTQYF	TGTGCCACTTCTTATAGCGGGGGGCAGGCAGATACGCAGTATTTT
TRBJ2-4	TRBV6-1	TRBD2	CASSEDRWGVWGGQYF	TGTGCCAGCAGTGAAGACCGTTGGGGCGTTTGGGGGGGACAGTACTTC
TRBJ1-2	TRBV25-1	NA	CASSDGPSRNYGYTF	TGTGCCAGCAGTGATGGCCCCAGTCGCAACTATGGCTACACCTTC
TRBJ2-3	TRBV15	TRBD2	CATKTSLDTQYF	TGTGCCACTAAGACTAGCTTAGATACGCAGTATTTT
TRBJ2-7	TRBV10-2	TRBD1	CASSEPGQRTYEQYF	TGCGCCAGCAGTGAACCGGGACAGAGGACCTACGAGCAGTACTTC
TRBJ2-7	TRBV9	NA	CASSDEDEQYF	TGTGCCAGCAGCGACGAGGACGAGCAGTACTTC
TRBJ2-1	TRBV5-1	TRBD2	CASSKISGGASDEQFF	TGCGCCAGCAGCAAAATTAGCGGGGGAGCTTCGGATGAGCAGTTCTTC
TRBJ2-2	TRBV4-1	TRBD2	CASSLPAREGPTGELFF	TGCGCCAGCAGCCTTCCGGCACGGGAGGGCCCCACCGGGGAGCTGTTTTTT
TRBJ2-1	TRBV6-5	TRBD2	CASSYSSGENEQFF	TGTGCCAGCAGTTACTCCAGCGGGGAGAATGAGCAGTTCTTC
TRBJ1-6	TRBV4-1	NA	CASSHIPQGWGGDYNSPLHF	TGCGCCAGCAGCCATATTCCCCAGGGTTGGGGAGGTGACTATAATTCACCCCTCCACTTT
TRBJ2-1	TRBV7-9	TRBD2	CASSLGGSGSYNEQFF	TGTGCCAGCAGCTTAGGGGGTAGCGGGTCCTACAATGAGCAGTTCTTC
TRBJ2-5	TRBV27	NA	CASSSWTRQETQYF	TGTGCCAGCAGTTCCTGGACAAGGCAAGAGACCCAGTACTTC
TRBJ2-5	TRBV7-2	NA	CASSSRRGGGETQYF	TGTGCCAGCAGCTCGCGTAGGGGGGGAGGGGAGACCCAGTACTTC
TRBJ2-3	TRBV29-1	TRBD2	CSVDWLAGGPSDTQYF	TGCAGCGTTGATTGGTTAGCGGGAGGGCCATCAGATACGCAGTATTTT
TRBJ1-2	TRBV27	TRBD1	CASSPGGQENTF	TGTGCCAGCAGTCCCGGCGGACAGGAGAACACCTTC
TRBJ1-2	TRBV6-5	NA	CASTPGVRGYTF	TGTGCCAGCACTCCAGGGGTGAGGGGCTACACCTTC